This TCR beta chain was profiled in a study of T-cell reconstitution after alpha-beta-depleted transplantation in children. Unique molecular identifiers tagged the TCRbeta library. TCRdb re-analysed the PCR reads in MiXCR, keeping a single row per CDR3 protein. The table lists about 610,000 distinct CDR3 sequences, over 9.5% of them singletons, with about 4% in the top ten. The germline CDR1 and CDR2 sequences are DFQATT and SNEGSKA (reference sequence). The CDR3 has 15 residues. V was clipped by 3 bases and J by 8 bases, with 22 bases between them. The chain uses TRBV20-1 and TRBJ1-2, with D maybe TRBD1 (6 bases). This sequence originates from a human donor who donated a stem cell graft to a child with acute myeloid leukemia. Sample: PBMCs from the stem cell graft donor, taken from the stem cell graft. CDR3 sequence reads: CSARGASLGLYGYTF. The CDR3 nucleotides are TGCAGTGCTAGGGGGGCTTCCTTGGGGCTATACGGCTACACCTTC.